The text below deals with one T cell receptor beta chain. This sample stems from a study of blood T cell repertoires in COVID-19. Background on the study: Collection of acute and convalescent COVID-19 samples took place in the United States, Italy and Spain.

Per the original data handling: Reference gene primer amplification gave nucleated cell count estimates. The repertoire was sequenced with immunoSEQ multiplex PCR; TCRdb's copy has only in-frame clones and lacks some. The V and J calls and clone size were taken over from that table, and D and trimming were inferred from the DNA. Of about 16,000 clones listed, 70% to 90% are singletons. V dropped 5 bases and J dropped 3; count of bases not matched to a gene: 4. This CDR3 region has 15 residues. Per germline, CDR1 SGHRS and CDR2 YFSETQ. The sequence was collected from an elderly man with acute or convalescent COVID-19. Sequencing was carried out using peripheral blood. J is TRBJ2-2 and V is TRBV5-1, with 10 nucleotides matching TRBD1. The CDR3 nucleotides are TGCGCCAGCAGGACAGGGGGCGCCGACACCGGGGAGCTGTTTTTT. This sequence encodes CASRTGGADTGELFF.